This T cell receptor (beta chain) was identified during a study of CD8 T cells in ankylosing spondylitis. Notes on the study in general: A TCR beta motif made of fewer than ten highly homologous variants seemed typical of ankylosing spondylitis blood. Disease-linked clones were CD8+ and relatively rare in peripheral blood.

In TCRdb, the 5' RACE reads were re-called with MiXCR into one record per CDR3 protein. The data contain some 250,000 distinct CDR3 sequences, approximately 12% of them singletons. This clonotype occurred many times. Its antigen is as yet unknown. The CDR3 totals 13 residues. The germline V and J ends were trimmed by 5 bases and 6 bases, with 12 bases remaining between them. CDR1 is KGHDR and CDR2 is SFDVKD in the germline V gene. Sequenced: blood, either unsorted or a sorted T cell fraction (not recorded which). The genes are TRBV24-1 and TRBJ1-2; D ambiguous. The sequence was obtained from a male donor with ankylosing spondylitis or in good health (not recorded which). The CDR3 DNA is TGTGCCACCAGTGCTCCGACAAGGGATGGCTACACCTTC. Translation: CATSAPTRDGYTF.